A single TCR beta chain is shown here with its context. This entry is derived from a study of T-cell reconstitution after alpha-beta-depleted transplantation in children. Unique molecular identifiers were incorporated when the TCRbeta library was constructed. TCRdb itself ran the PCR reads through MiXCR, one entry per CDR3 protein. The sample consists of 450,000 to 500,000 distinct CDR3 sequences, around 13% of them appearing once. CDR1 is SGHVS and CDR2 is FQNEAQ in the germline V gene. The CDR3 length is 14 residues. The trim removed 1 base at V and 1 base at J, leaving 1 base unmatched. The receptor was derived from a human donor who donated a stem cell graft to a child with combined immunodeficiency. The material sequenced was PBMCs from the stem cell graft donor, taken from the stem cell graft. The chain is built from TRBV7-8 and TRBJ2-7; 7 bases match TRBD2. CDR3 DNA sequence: TGTGCCAGCAGCTTAGGGACTAGGTCCTACGAGCAGTACTTC. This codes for CASSLGTRSYEQYF.